The 27 T cell receptor beta chains below were found in one sample sequenced in a study of blood T cells in healthy people across ages. It was with a sample-barcoded 5' primer and a J-beta primer mix that a second PCR of roughly 6 to 12 cycles was run. TCRdb redid the calling of the 5' RACE reads with MiXCR, one entry per CDR3 protein. The table lists roughly 1.4 million distinct CDR3 sequences, around 55% of them singletons. Sequencing input: blood. These receptors were collected from a man between 18 and 35 years old in good health.

This clonotype came up once. The chain combines TRBV4-3 with TRBJ2-3; a weak D match, TRBD2 (6 bases). The CDR3 has 16 residues. Trimming shortened V by 4 bases and J by 2 bases, and 16 bases separated the two germline ends. CDR1 and CDR2 from the germline V gene are LGHNA and YSLEER. The CDR3: CASSPHDGGVTDTQYF. In DNA, the CDR3 is TGCGCCAGCAGCCCCCACGACGGAGGGGTCACAGATACGCAGTATTTT.

The chain couples TRBV6-4 to TRBJ2-7, with D possibly being TRBD1 (5 bases). In germline, CDR1 is MRHNA, CDR2 SNTAGT. V lost 0 bases to trimming and J lost 6 bases, with 9 bases between them. CDR3 length equals 13 residues. The CDR3 is CASSDSRGSEQYF. In DNA form, the CDR3 reads TGTGCCAGCAGTGACTCAAGGGGCTCCGAGCAGTACTTC.

The V call is TRBV5-4, the J call TRBJ2-4; D remains ambiguous. Germline CDR1 SGHNT, CDR2 YYREEE (reference sequence). The V end was cut by 5 bases, the J end by 0 bases, with 9 bases between. The CDR3 sequence is 14 residues long. The CDR3, as DNA: TGTGCCAGCAGTAACAGAGTAGCCAAAAACATTCAGTACTTC. Translated: CASSNRVAKNIQYF.

V and J are TRBV6-1 and TRBJ2-7; 10 positions agree with TRBD2. This CDR3 is 18 amino acids long. The V segment lost 5 bases and the J segment 2 bases; nucleotides outside the gene matches: 15. Germline loops: CDR1 MNHNS, CDR2 SASEGT. CDR3 sequence (DNA): TGTGCCAGCAGTCCCTTGGGCAACCTAGCGGGAGAGGCCTACGAGCAGTACTTC. This translates into CASSPLGNLAGEAYEQYF.

This clonotype has more than one count but fewer than ten. The chain combines TRBV27 with TRBJ2-5; tentatively, D is TRBD1 or TRBD2 (6 bases each). The CDR3 contains 15 residues. V was trimmed by 6 bases and J by 7 bases, leaving 21 bases between them. Germline loops: CDR1 MNHEY, CDR2 SMNVEV (reference sequence). The CDR3 spells CASRNEGGGFGTQYF. The DNA of the CDR3 is TGTGCCAGCAGAAATGAGGGGGGAGGATTCGGGACCCAGTACTTC.

The chain couples TRBV7-2 to TRBJ2-7, with D hard to call. The J call may be in error: the DNA end matches TRBJ2-5 better. The CDR3 runs 15 residues. Germline V gives CDR1 SGHTA, CDR2 FQGNSA. The CDR3 is CASSLWATGWETQYF. CDR3 DNA: TGTGCCAGCAGCTTATGGGCCACGGGCTGGGAGACCCAGTACTTC.

This clonotype has just one count. The chain uses TRBV3-1 and TRBJ2-7, with D possibly matching TRBD1 (6 bases). CDR1 and CDR2 (germline): LGHDT, YNNKEL (reference sequence). V lost 2 bases and J lost 2, with 13 bases in between. The CDR3 length is 15 residues. DNA of the CDR3: TGTGCCAGCAGCCAACGCCAGGGGTTTACCTACGAGCAGTACTTC. Translating gives CASSQRQGFTYEQYF.

The chain employs TRBV27 and TRBJ1-4; no clear D. The V and J ends lost 2 bases and 0 bases respectively, with 7 bases between them. Germline V gives CDR1 MNHEY, CDR2 SMNVEV (reference sequence). The CDR3 has 15 residues. This CDR3 is CASSLQAATNEKLFF. Written as DNA, the CDR3 is TGTGCCAGCAGTTTACAGGCAGCAACTAATGAAAAACTGTTTTTT.

This clonotype has only one observation. The chain uses TRBV9 and TRBJ1-2, with 8 bases fitting TRBD1. Germline lookup yields CDR1 SGDLS and CDR2 YYNGEE. CDR3 length equals 16 residues. Losses at the gene ends were 3 bases for V and 4 bases for J; bases not matched to a gene: 11. CDR3 nucleotides: TGTGCCAGCAGCGCGACAATAGGACAGGGAGGCTATGGCTACACCTTC. Translating it yields CASSATIGQGGYGYTF.

This chain links TRBV4-2 with TRBJ2-1; D possibly uses TRBD1 or TRBD2 (5 bases each). V was pared by 6 bases and J by 6 bases, with 21 bases between. This CDR3 contains 16 residues. The germline CDR1 and CDR2 sequences are LGHNA and YNFKEQ. This chain's CDR3 is CASSSLGPGGSNEQFF. In nucleotides, the CDR3 is TGTGCCAGCAGTTCCCTGGGGCCAGGAGGTTCCAATGAGCAGTTCTTC.

V usage is TRBV4-1 and J usage is TRBJ2-3, with D perhaps matching TRBD1 or TRBD2 (5 bases each). This CDR3 has 15 residues. Germline lookup yields CDR1 MGHRA and CDR2 YSYEKL. V was shortened by 4 bases and J by 4 bases, with 15 bases between the two germline ends. The CDR3 DNA sequence: TGCGCCAGCAGCCTCCAATTTGGGGGTGCAGATACGCAGTATTTT. It specifies CASSLQFGGADTQYF.

V gene TRBV10-3 combines with J gene TRBJ2-7; tentatively, D is TRBD2 (5 bases). CDR1 is ENHRY, CDR2 SYGVKD, per germline. The V gene lost 10 bases and the J gene lost 3 bases, with 13 bases spanning the gap. The CDR3 totals 12 residues. As DNA, the CDR3 is TGTGCCACCGTCGGGGTGGGCTACGAGCAGTACTTC. Its protein is CATVGVGYEQYF.

This clonotype was recorded only once. The junction and the germline gene differ at one end; a read error may be behind it. This chain joins TRBV6-5 and TRBJ1-3; possibly TRBD1 for D (6 bases). The CDR3 is 16 amino acids. CDR1 is MNHEY, CDR2 SVGAGI, per germline. This CDR3 reads CASTLRDTSSGNAIYF. The CDR3 DNA reads as TGTGCCAGCACCCTCCGGGACACCTCCTCTGGAAACGCCATATATTTT.

This clonotype was observed a few times. The chain combines TRBV6-1 with TRBJ2-5, with D perhaps TRBD2 (6 bases). CDR3 size: 13 residues. The germline V and J ends were trimmed by 3 bases and 5 bases, with 10 bases remaining between them. The V gene's germline CDR1 is MNHNS and CDR2 SASEGT. CDR3 in amino acids: CASSDPGSETQYF. DNA for the CDR3: TGTGCCAGCAGTGATCCCGGGAGTGAGACCCAGTACTTC.

The CDR3 sequence: CASSEALGGSHYEQYF. CDR3 in DNA: TGTGCCAGCAGTGAAGCGCTTGGGGGAAGCCACTACGAGCAGTACTTC. The chain has TRBV2 and TRBJ2-5, with D perhaps being TRBD1 or TRBD2 (5 bases each). The assigned J gene may be wrong: the sequence end matches TRBJ2-7 better. There are 16 residues in the CDR3. Germline CDR1 is SNHLY and CDR2 is FYNNEI.

V is TRBV7-2 and J is TRBJ2-1; no clear D. The CDR3 has 14 residues. Germline V gene data show CDR1 as SGHTA and CDR2 as FQGNSA. The V and J ends lost 5 bases and 8 bases respectively, with 16 bases between them. The CDR3 coding sequence is TGTGCCAGCAGCCCCCGGGCCGGATGGCATGAGCAGTTCTTC. This codes for CASSPRAGWHEQFF. Variable domain in full (rest from reference TRBV7-2 and TRBJ2-1): GAGVSQSPSNKVTEKGKDVELRCDPISGHTALYWYRQSLGQGLEFLIYFQGNSAPDKSGLPSDRFSAERTGGSVSTLTIQRTQQEDSAVYLCASSPRAGWHEQFFGPGTRLTVL.

This rearrangement joins TRBV19 to TRBJ1-6, with D possibly being TRBD1 (5 bases). Germline loops: CDR1 LNHDA, CDR2 SQIVND (reference sequence). V lost 1 base and J lost 9, with 13 bases in between. The length of the CDR3 is 15 residues. CDR3 residues: CASSIAQGARSPLHF. DNA for the CDR3: TGTGCCAGTAGTATAGCGCAAGGGGCGCGTTCACCCCTCCACTTT.

The V gene is TRBV5-6, the J gene TRBJ1-6; 8 bases are shared with TRBD1. The junction had 15 bases not matched to a gene; V was cut back by 4 bases and J by 6 bases. This CDR3 is 18 amino acids long. Germline loops: CDR1 SGHDT, CDR2 YYEEEE. This CDR3 reads CASSAPRDRGRVNSPLHF. DNA for the CDR3: TGTGCCAGCAGCGCCCCCCGTGACAGGGGTAGGGTTAATTCACCCCTCCACTTT.

This clonotype appeared a single time. V and J are TRBV28 and TRBJ2-5, with D perhaps matching TRBD2 (5 bases). The germline V gene encodes CDR1 MDHEN and CDR2 SYDVKM. This CDR3 is 15 amino acids long. Between the trimmed V and J ends, which lost 5 bases and 4 bases, there was a span of 17 bases. The CDR3 loop is CASSPPGVRGETQYF. In DNA, the CDR3 is TGTGCCAGCAGTCCCCCCGGTGTCCGGGGAGAGACCCAGTACTTC.

In the case of this clonotype: An end of the junction differs from the germline gene, which may be a read error. This chain joins TRBV5-1 and TRBJ2-1, with 8 bases lining up with TRBD2. This CDR3 region has 17 residues. From germline, CDR1 is SGHRS and CDR2 YFSETQ. The CDR3 here is CASSLNGPSGFYNGQFF. CDR3 DNA sequence: TGCGCCAGCAGCTTGAATGGTCCTAGCGGGTTCTACAATGGGCAGTTCTTC.

The CDR3 DNA follows: TGTGCCAGCAGTTACGGCGGGAGGATTAATGAGCAGTTCTTC. It specifies CASSYGGRINEQFF. V is TRBV27 and J is TRBJ2-1, with 8 bases aligning to TRBD2. This CDR3 has 14 amino acids. The V gene end was trimmed by 4 bases and the J gene end by 7 bases; junction bases not matched to a gene: 6. Germline CDR1 and CDR2: MNHEY and SMNVEV (reference sequence).

The genes are TRBV30 and TRBJ2-2; 10 bases fit TRBD1. The CDR3 is 15 residues long. Germline loops: CDR1 GTSNPN, CDR2 SVGIG (reference sequence). The ends lost 3 bases at V and 5 bases at J; junction bases unmatched: 6. In DNA, the CDR3 is TGTGCCTGGAGAGACAGGGGGCGCTTAACCGGGGAGCTGTTTTTT. It encodes CAWRDRGRLTGELFF.

The chain recombines TRBV30 with TRBJ1-2, with D maybe TRBD1 (5 bases). V dropped 0 bases and J dropped 0 bases, with 8 bases sitting between them. Germline lookup yields CDR1 GTSNPN and CDR2 SVGIG (reference sequence). The CDR3 spans 14 residues. This CDR3 reads CAWSVDSTNYGYTF. The CDR3 bases are TGTGCCTGGAGTGTCGACAGTACTAACTATGGCTACACCTTC.

The chain links TRBV4-1 to TRBJ2-1, with D perhaps TRBD1 (5 bases). The germline V gene encodes CDR1 MGHRA and CDR2 YSYEKL. Trimming cost V 5 bases and J 7 bases, with 18 bases left between them. The CDR3 covers 15 residues. CDR3 in DNA: TGCGCCAGCAGCTACAGGACAACACTGGGGAATGAGCAGTTCTTC. Translation: CASSYRTTLGNEQFF.

The chain links TRBV6-5 to TRBJ1-1; the D is unclear. The V end was cut by 2 bases, the J end by 3 bases, with 16 bases between. This CDR3 has 16 residues. Per the germline V gene, CDR1 is MNHEY and CDR2 is SVGAGI. CDR3 region: CASSYRTPWADTEAFF. The DNA of the CDR3 is TGTGCCAGCAGTTACCGAACTCCGTGGGCCGACACTGAAGCTTTCTTT.

The chain links TRBV20-1 to TRBJ2-1, with a possible D match to TRBD2 (5 bases). CDR1 and CDR2 from the germline V gene are DFQATT and SNEGSKA (reference sequence). CDR3 length equals 14 residues. The V and J ends lost 2 bases and 5 bases respectively, with 13 bases between them. The CDR3 DNA reads as TGCAGTGCTAGACGGTTAGCGCCCAACAATGAGCAGTTCTTC. Translated: CSARRLAPNNEQFF.

The gene calls are TRBV5-1 and TRBJ1-2; D is ambiguous. The CDR3 is made up of 15 amino acids. The V gene's germline CDR1 is SGHRS and CDR2 YFSETQ. V shed 0 bases and J shed 3 bases, with 12 bases lying between them. Here the CDR3 reads CASSLEALRHYGYTF. CDR3 DNA sequence: TGCGCCAGCAGCTTGGAGGCTCTACGGCACTATGGCTACACCTTC.